These T cell receptor beta chains were read from a single sample in a study of vaccination and CD4 T cells after COVID-19. Their antigens remain unidentified. TCRdb reanalysed the PCR reads using MiXCR and keeps one entry per CDR3 protein. This repertoire shows about 10,000 distinct CDR3 sequences, around 28% found once; its top ten account for 23%. Sequenced input: cultured CD4+ T cells from blood. These receptors originate from a human donor with COVID-19. The CDR3 runs from the conserved cysteine through the conserved F or W. D genes are given only for firm matches. Clone size is given for some rows only: seen once, a few or many times, or a class if the clone is expanded.

d_call	clone_size	j_call	v_call	cdr3_nt	cdr3_aa
TRBD2	.	TRBJ2-1	TRBV7-2	TGTGCCAGCAGCTACAGCGGGGGGGCCTCCAATGAGCAGTTCTTC	CASSYSGGASNEQFF
.	few	TRBJ1-1	TRBV7-9	TGTGCCAGCAGCTTAGACAGGGTCACTGAAGCTTTCTTT	CASSLDRVTEAFF
.	.	TRBJ1-5	TRBV2	TGTGCCAGCAGCCCAATTAGCCTTAATCAGCCCCAGCATTTT	CASSPISLNQPQHF
TRBD2	few	TRBJ2-1	TRBV7-9	TGTGCCAGCAGCCTACTCACCTCTAGCGGGGGGCCCTACAATGAGCAGTTCTTC	CASSLLTSSGGPYNEQFF
TRBD1	.	TRBJ1-4	TRBV20-1	TGCAGTGCAGTGGACAGGGGAGGCGCTGAAAAACTGTTTTTT	CSAVDRGGAEKLFF
.	.	TRBJ2-1	TRBV15	TGTGCCACCAGCAGAGATGATGGATCCTACAATGAGCAGTTCTTC	CATSRDDGSYNEQFF
.	.	TRBJ2-7	TRBV6-1	TGTGCCAGCACCCGGACAGTCCCCTACGAGCAGTACTTC	CASTRTVPYEQYF
.	few	TRBJ1-5	TRBV19	TGTGCCAGTAGTATAAACGTGGGCAATCAGCCCCAGCATTTT	CASSINVGNQPQHF
.	.	TRBJ1-4	TRBV7-9	TGTGCCAGCAGCTTGGCAGGGAGTGAAAAACTGTTTTTT	CASSLAGSEKLFF
TRBD2	few	TRBJ2-7	TRBV27	TGTGCCAGCCGATCGGCTAGCGGGGGCCCTGTCTCCTACGAGCAGTACTTC	CASRSASGGPVSYEQYF
TRBD2	few	TRBJ2-1	TRBV12-3/TRBV12-4	TGTGCCAGCAGTCAGCGGGGGAGCTCCTACAATGAGCAGTTCTTC	CASSQRGSSYNEQFF
.	few	TRBJ1-3	TRBV7-2	TGTGCCAGCAAATCAGGGGCGTCAGGAAACACCATATATTTT	CASKSGASGNTIYF
.	few	TRBJ1-1	TRBV21-1	TGTGCCAGCAGACCTAACCGGACAGGCACCTATGGGGCTTTCTTT	CASRPNRTGTYGAFF
.	medium-sized	TRBJ1-2	TRBV6-2/TRBV6-3	TGTGCCAGCAGTTACCCAGGGGCTAACTATGGCTACACCTTC	CASSYPGANYGYTF
TRBD1	.	TRBJ2-7	TRBV28	TGTGCCACACGGACAGGGACCTACGAGCAGTACTTC	CATRTGTYEQYF
.	once	TRBJ2-7	TRBV20-1	TGCAGTGCTAGGCGCGCGGGACACTCCTACGAGCAGTACTTC	CSARRAGHSYEQYF
TRBD1	once	TRBJ1-5	TRBV19	TGTGCCAGTACCCTCACGGACAGGGGTACCAATCAGCCCCAGCATTTT	CASTLTDRGTNQPQHF
TRBD1	few	TRBJ2-3	TRBV28	TGTGCCAGCAGTCTTCAGGGGGATAGCACAGATACGCAGTATTTT	CASSLQGDSTDTQYF
.	.	TRBJ1-2	TRBV6-5	TGTGCCAGCAGTTACTCTCTAGACAAAGATGGCTACACCTTC	CASSYSLDKDGYTF
TRBD1	few	TRBJ2-7	TRBV19	TGTGCCAGTAGTATCGAGGGGACAGGGAACTACGAGCAGTACTTC	CASSIEGTGNYEQYF
.	few	TRBJ1-2	TRBV20-1	TGCAGTGCTAGAACCCAGGGAGGCAACTATGGCTACACCTTC	CSARTQGGNYGYTF
.	.	TRBJ1-6	TRBV11-3	TGTGCCAGCAGCTTAGTAGAGGGCCCCCTCCACTTT	CASSLVEGPLHF
.	.	TRBJ1-2	TRBV20-1	TGCAGTGCTAGAACTTCCGGTGGCTACACCTTC	CSARTSGGYTF
.	.	TRBJ1-6	TRBV4-1	TGCGCCAGCAGCCAAGAAGACAGCCTCCACTTT	CASSQEDSLHF
TRBD1	.	TRBJ1-2	TRBV30	TGTGCCTGGAGCCGGGACAGGGCTTTTCACTATGGCTACACCTTC	CAWSRDRAFHYGYTF
.	.	TRBJ1-1	TRBV5-1	TGCGCCAGCAGCTCGTCCGGACTCAACACTGAAGCTTTCTTT	CASSSSGLNTEAFF
.	.	TRBJ2-3	TRBV4-2	TGTGCCAGCAGCCACCGGAATGGCCTCTCATCGGATACGCAGTATTTT	CASSHRNGLSSDTQYF
TRBD2	few	TRBJ2-3	TRBV7-9	TGTGCCAGCAGCTTAAACGGGGGGAAAGATACGCAGTATTTT	CASSLNGGKDTQYF
TRBD1	.	TRBJ1-6	TRBV6-1	TGTGCCAGTAAGACAGGGGTAAATTCACCCCTCCACTTT	CASKTGVNSPLHF
.	.	TRBJ1-2	TRBV24-1	TGTGCCACCAGTGATCCGACGGGGGGCAACTATGGCTACACCTTC	CATSDPTGGNYGYTF
TRBD1	few	TRBJ1-5	TRBV7-9	TGTGCCAGCAGCTCCGGACAGGGGAGTGGCAATCAGCCCCAGCATTTT	CASSSGQGSGNQPQHF
.	.	TRBJ1-2	TRBV6-1	TGTGCCAGCAGTAATCACGTCGGCTATGGCTACACCTTC	CASSNHVGYGYTF
.	.	TRBJ2-2	TRBV7-2	TGTGCCAGCAGCCCCGCCGCGGCGGGGACCGGGGAGCTGTTTTTT	CASSPAAAGTGELFF
TRBD1	few	TRBJ2-7	TRBV19	TGTGCCAGTAGGACTACAGGGGTGAACGAGCAGTACTTC	CASRTTGVNEQYF
.	.	TRBJ1-6	TRBV11-3	TGTGCCAGCAGCTTAGACCTCGATGGGGGCGGGCATTCACCCCTCCACTTT	CASSLDLDGGGHSPLHF
.	.	TRBJ2-1	TRBV4-1	TGCGCCAGCAGCCAAGAATCGTTAGCAAGGCATGAGCAGTTCTTC	CASSQESLARHEQFF
.	few	TRBJ1-5	TRBV20-1	TGCAGTGCTATCCCCAGGGAGGGGTATAGCAATCAGCCCCAGCATTTT	CSAIPREGYSNQPQHF
.	few	TRBJ2-1	TRBV10-1	TGCGCCAGTTTCTCCTACAATGAGCAGTTCTTC	CASFSYNEQFF
.	.	TRBJ1-5	TRBV10-2	TGCGCCAGCAGTGGGGGGAGGGGGGCTTCGCCCCAGCATTTT	CASSGGRGASPQHF
.	once	TRBJ1-1	TRBV5-1	TGCGCCAGCAGGGTTACGAACACTGAAGCTTTCTTT	CASRVTNTEAFF
.	medium-sized	TRBJ1-2	TRBV20-1	TGCAGTGCTACGAAGGGGACTAACTATGGCTACACCTTC	CSATKGTNYGYTF
.	.	TRBJ2-1	TRBV19	TGTGCCAGTAGTATTTCGGGCGGAAGCTCCTACAATGAGCAGTTCTTC	CASSISGGSSYNEQFF
TRBD1	.	TRBJ2-3	TRBV7-2	TGTGCCAGCAGACGTGACAGGGTCGGCACAGATACGCAGTATTTT	CASRRDRVGTDTQYF
TRBD1	.	TRBJ1-2	TRBV7-9	TGTGCCAGCAGCCGGACAGGGGGCCTTGGCTACACCTTC	CASSRTGGLGYTF
.	few	TRBJ1-2	TRBV27	TGTGCCAGCAGTTTATCCGGGACACACTATGGCTACACCTTC	CASSLSGTHYGYTF
.	.	TRBJ1-4	TRBV27	TGTGCCAGCAGTACCCTCAGGGAGGGTAATGAAAAACTGTTTTTT	CASSTLREGNEKLFF
.	few	TRBJ1-1	TRBV30	TGTGCCTGGAGTCCGGATTGGGGGTTGAACACTGAAGCTTTCTTT	CAWSPDWGLNTEAFF
.	few	TRBJ2-5	TRBV11-2	TGTGCCAGCAGCTTATTAGAGACCCAGTACTTC	CASSLLETQYF